The clone carrying this T cell receptor beta chain has just one count. The sample originates from a study of T cell responses to AZD1222 COVID-19 vaccine. The CDR3 has 18 residues. With V trimmed by 6 bases and J by 2 bases, 14 bases remained unmatched. Germline V lookup: CDR1 SGHVS, CDR2 FNYEAQ. Sequencing was performed with immunoSEQ multiplex PCR; in TCRdb, only in-frame clones are kept and a portion is missing. The sample consists of about 120,000 clones, roughly nine tenths of them appearing once. This TCR derives from an adult in good health. This material consisted of peripheral blood, taken on day 0 of AZD1222 vaccination. The rearrangement uses TRBV7-6 and TRBJ1-2; 11 nucleotides agree with TRBD1. The CDR3 protein is CASRSMEGGQGANYGYTF. The CDR3 nucleotides read TGTGCCAGCAGATCAATGGAAGGAGGACAGGGGGCGAACTATGGCTACACCTTC. Using reference TRBV7-6 and TRBJ1-2 for the parts outside the CDR3, the full variable domain is GAGVSQSPRYKVTKRGQDVALRCDPISGHVSLYWYRQALGQGPEFLTYFNYEAQQDKSGLPNDRFSAERPEGSISTLTIQRTEQRDSAMYRCASRSMEGGQGANYGYTFGSGTRLTVV.